The source of this T cell receptor (beta chain) is a study of T cells in localized non-small cell lung cancer. Study results and limitations: Analysis by sequencing included only one tumor region, so heterogeneity remains possible. For the top 100 tumor clones, a median about 62 also appeared in adjacent lung. Uninvolved nearby lung showed the greatest T cell clonality, exceeding that found in tumor.

Only in-frame clones appear in the TCRdb table, and some are missing; sequencing was by immunoSEQ multiplex PCR. The sample carries 30,000 or so clones, 92% recorded once. Points on this clone: Its target is unknown.

The sample in question was peripheral blood mononuclear cells, obtained before any cancer treatment. This sequence was found in a woman aged 35-70 years with stage III lung adenocarcinoma.

The CDR3 sequence: CASSQGGTGVHEQYF. In DNA, the CDR3 is TGCGCCAGCAGCCAAGGAGGGACAGGGGTCCACGAGCAGTACTTC. The chain has TRBV4-1 and TRBJ2-7; 10 nucleotides agree with TRBD1. Germline-derived CDR1 and CDR2 are MGHRA and YSYEKL. V lost 1 base to trimming and J lost 5 bases; unmatched junction nucleotides: 5. CDR3 length: 15 residues.